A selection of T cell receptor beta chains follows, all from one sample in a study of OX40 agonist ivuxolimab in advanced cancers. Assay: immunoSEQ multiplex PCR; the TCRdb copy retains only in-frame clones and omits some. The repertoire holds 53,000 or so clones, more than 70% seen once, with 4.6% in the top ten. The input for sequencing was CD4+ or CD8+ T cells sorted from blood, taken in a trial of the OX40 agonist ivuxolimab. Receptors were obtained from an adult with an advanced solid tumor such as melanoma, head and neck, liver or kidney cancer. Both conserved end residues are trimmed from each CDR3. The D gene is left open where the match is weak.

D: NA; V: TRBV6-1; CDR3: ASSTTYSNQPQH
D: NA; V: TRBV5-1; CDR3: ASRDGRKINSPLH
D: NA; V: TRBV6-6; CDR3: ASSSDFFGGYT
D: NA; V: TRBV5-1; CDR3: ASSLDGFSNQPQH
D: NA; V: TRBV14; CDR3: ASSQDLGVPSSGANVLT
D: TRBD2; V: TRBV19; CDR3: ASRLGGPHEQF
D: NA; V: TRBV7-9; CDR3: ASNARDTQY
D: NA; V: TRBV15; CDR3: ATSRGQPEAF
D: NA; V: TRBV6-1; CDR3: ASKRGTEAF
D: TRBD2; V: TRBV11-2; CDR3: ASSMRTSGIGF
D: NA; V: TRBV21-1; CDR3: ASSKGRDRSTDYSNQPQH
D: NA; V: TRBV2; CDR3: ASRMDRLSTDTQY
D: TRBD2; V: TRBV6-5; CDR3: ASRKLATYNEQF
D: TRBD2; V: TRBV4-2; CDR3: ASSQVSGRTQHTQY
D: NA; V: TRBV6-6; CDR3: ASSSSITGSFNGYT
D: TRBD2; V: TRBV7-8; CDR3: ASSLGLAGENEQF